This T cell receptor beta chain came from a study of beta chain features in type 1 diabetes. This clone was counted a few times. The target antigen is unknown. This CDR3 comprises 21 residues. Reverse transcribing all isolated RNA meant expressed TCRB transcripts were sequenced. Profiled with immunoSEQ multiplex PCR; TCRdb holds only in-frame clones, not every one. The table has 600,000 or so clones, 9.5% to 15% seen once. CD4+ cells of the naive, central memory, regulatory and stem cell-like memory types were sorted via CD45RO/CCR7/CD25/CD127/CD95/CD27. Study-wide points: In all four CD4+ subsets, TCRB CDR3 length was significantly, moderately reduced in type 1 diabetes.

The gene calls are TRBV21-1 and TRBJ2-4; whether TRBD1, the table's D call, matches the DNA was not checked. TRBV21-1 is described as a pseudogene. The TCR comes from a man younger than 40 with type 1 diabetes. The source material was naive CD4+ T cells from blood. This CDR3 is CASTEALFQGTTLLAKNIQYF. The CDR3 DNA reads as TGTGCCAGCACCGAAGCCCTTTTTCAGGGCACAACTCTACTGGCCAAAAACATTCAGTACTTC.